Below, 5 T cell receptor beta chains from the same sample are listed, as sequenced in a study of regulatory T cells in long-lasting Graves disease. Combining iRepertoire HTBI primers with Arm-PCR of CDR3 regions, the authors built TCR beta libraries. TCRdb fed the multiplex PCR reads into MiXCR, producing one record per CDR3 protein. Among 420,000 or so distinct CDR3 sequences listed, roughly 17% were seen once. Time point defined: newly diagnosed GD, antithyroid drugs for less than 3 months. Making the TCR library involved RNA that had been extracted from PBMCs. The same specimen was also included in a second study, on T cells in Graves' hyperthyroidism and ophthalmopathy.

The input for sequencing was peripheral blood mononuclear cells (PBMCs), taken at new diagnosis, from a patient treated with antithyroid drugs. The receptor set was obtained from a woman aged 18-29 years with Graves disease.

V usage is TRBV4-2 and J usage is TRBJ2-3; D remains ambiguous. The CDR3 is 14 residues long. V lost 3 bases to trimming and J lost 7 bases, with 14 bases between them. Per germline, CDR1 LGHNA and CDR2 YNFKEQ. CDR3 sequence (DNA): TGTGCCAGCAGCCATTCTGGGAATGAAAATACGCAGTATTTT. It codes for CASSHSGNENTQYF.

This clonotype was counted a few times. The rearrangement uses TRBV29-1 and TRBJ2-3; 10 nucleotides line up with TRBD2. With V trimmed by 6 bases and J by 3 bases, 6 bases remained unmatched. This CDR3 spans 14 amino acids. CDR1 is SQVTM and CDR2 is ANQGSEA in the germline V gene. CDR3 in amino acids: CSVPLAGLTDTQYF. CDR3 bases: TGCAGCGTCCCACTAGCGGGACTAACAGATACGCAGTATTTT.

The chain couples TRBV2 to TRBJ1-2, with D unclear. The germline V gene encodes CDR1 SNHLY and CDR2 FYNNEI. The CDR3 is 13 residues long. The V end was cut by 3 bases, the J end by 1 base, with 6 bases between. CDR3 amino acids: CASSDRDNYGYTF. CDR3 DNA: TGTGCCAGCAGTGACCGGGATAACTATGGCTACACCTTC.

The chain carries TRBV10-2 and TRBJ2-6; D is unresolved. The CDR3 is 16 residues long. The ends were cut back, 6 bases at V and 1 base at J, with 13 bases in the middle. From germline, CDR1 is WSHSY and CDR2 SAAADI. This chain's CDR3 is CASSNDSPSGANVLTF. The CDR3 DNA follows: TGCGCCAGCAGCAACGACTCACCATCTGGGGCCAACGTCCTGACTTTC.

At least ten counts were recorded for this clonotype. The chain employs TRBV11-2 and TRBJ2-5; D might be TRBD2 (6 bases). The CDR3 totals 16 residues. V lost 3 bases and J lost 3, with 17 bases in between. Germline CDR1 is SGHAT and CDR2 is FQNNGV. CDR3: CASSFLPGDPKETQYF. CDR3 DNA sequence: TGTGCCAGCAGCTTTCTCCCGGGAGATCCAAAAGAGACCCAGTACTTC.